This T cell receptor beta chain was recorded in a study of blood T cell repertoires in COVID-19 (dated by TCRdb to the early 2020s). Some background on the complete study: Collaborator samples came from the United States, Italy and Spain and covered acute and convalescent phases of COVID-19. The material from the prospective study consisted of cDNA or gDNA derived from T cells, B-cell-depleted T cells, or PBMCs. Deeply sampled blood TCRbeta repertoires from subjects exposed to, actively infected with, or recovered from COVID-19 were included in the dataset. The repertoires were made available in a free public database intended to serve as a resource for research on the immune response to SARS-CoV-2. Samples were obtained from the ongoing ImmuneRACE study (first 160 participants) and from 1,254 subjects provided by 6 global collaborators. Sample metadata almost always included a de-identified subject ID, COVID-19 status, age in years and sex. HLA class I and class II types, where available, came from metadata supplied by the sample provider rather than from assay-based typing.

This clone is described as medium-sized (0.01 to 0.1%). Its antigen is still unknown. Base qualities are missing; no much larger clone stands one base away. The germline V gene gives CDR1 as SGHVS and CDR2 as FQNEAQ. Here V drops 5 bases and J drops 7 bases, and the junction holds 11 bases not matched to any gene. The CDR3 has 14 amino acids, counting the end cysteine and phenylalanine. Only CDR3 DNA remains: 42 bases, in frame from the first base. The paper's findings and limits, for the study overall: The quantity of clinical and demographic metadata differed by source and by participant and was supplied without curation.

TCRbeta CDR3 regions were amplified from genomic DNA using the immunoSEQ Assay, a bias-controlled multiplex PCR. The authors processed their data as follows. Nucleated cell counts per sample were estimated from amplification of reference gene primers within the assay. To quantify the absolute abundance of each unique TCRbeta CDR3 rearrangement, sequence reads were collapsed and filtered. Productive Simpson clonality was computed per sample as the square root of Simpson's diversity index over productive rearrangements. This immuneACCESS table, as held by TCRdb, lists in-frame sequences with V and J called but not all clones. Of the missing ones, under half trace to an unresolved V gene in checked studies; the others have no known cause. V and J calls and clone size come straight from that table; D and trimming were deduced from the DNA. For this sample the table gives 20,000 to 25,000 clones, of which approximately 80% were detected only once. The ten largest clones take up 22% of the sample.

Collaborating institutions collected whole blood in K2EDTA tubes following their own protocols. For TCRbeta analysis, collaborators shipped samples as frozen whole blood, isolated PBMCs, or DNA extracted from either of those sample types. The TCR was taken from a man older than 75 with active or convalescent COVID-19. The chain is made from TRBV7-8 and TRBJ2-7; a stretch of 7 junction bases matches TRBD2. Material: peripheral blood. The CDR3: CASSRRREIREQYF. The DNA is as follows: TGTGCCAGCAGCCGACGGCGGGAGATAAGGGAGCAGTACTTC.